This T cell receptor beta chain was observed in a study of cytomegalovirus exposure and HLA in healthy donors. Looking at the study overall: HLA-typed donors were the source of tens of millions of unique TCRs held in an early data release. General study points: Most CMV-associated TCR beta chains were later found to appear HLA-restricted. For cytomegalovirus status, the classifier reportedly gave diagnoses with high specificity and sensitivity. Analyzed later, association rates of TCRs varied across HLA loci, with DRB1 most and HLA-C fewest.

A remark on this clone: What it recognizes is unknown.

Germline-derived CDR1 and CDR2 are SGDLS and YYNGEE. The V end was cut by 2 bases, the J end by 2 bases, with 10 bases between. This CDR3 contains 15 residues. This PCR relied on a set of 60 Vbeta primers and 13 Jbeta primers. The assay was immunoSEQ multiplex PCR, and TCRdb's table has in-frame clones only and misses some. The table lists more than 100,000 clones, roughly 15% of them singletons. The chain is built from TRBV9 and TRBJ2-2, with D perhaps TRBD1 (6 bases). The clonotype was recovered from a woman aged 18-30 years in good health and CMV-seronegative. Sequencing was done on a sample of PBMCs. CDR3 region: CASSVGAANTGELFF. The CDR3 DNA sequence: TGTGCCAGCAGCGTGGGGGCGGCTAACACCGGGGAGCTGTTTTTT.